The clone carrying this T cell receptor beta chain was seen many times. Its cognate antigen is unknown. The data stem from a study of T-cell reconstitution after alpha-beta-depleted transplantation in children. Study observations and caveats: T-cell numbers and diversity one year post-transplant derived largely from freshly generated T cells.

A library of TCRbeta sequences, prepared with unique molecular identifiers, was generated. MiXCR was run by TCRdb on the PCR reads, yielding one entry per CDR3 protein. The data show almost 500,000 distinct CDR3 sequences, approximately 10% seen once. Germline CDR1 and CDR2: SGHRS and YFSETQ. This CDR3 contains 14 residues. V dropped 3 bases and J dropped 4 bases, with 13 bases sitting between them. The specimen was PBMCs, collected before TCRalphabeta/CD19-depleted stem cell transplant. The chain links TRBV5-1 to TRBJ1-1; tentative D call: TRBD1 (5 bases). This TCR derives from a child under 10 years old with inherited bone marrow failure, due to receive a stem cell transplant. CDR3 loop: CASSSPGTGTEAFF. The CDR3 DNA follows: TGCGCCAGCAGCTCGCCCGGGACGGGCACTGAAGCTTTCTTT.